These 9 T cell receptor beta chains were sequenced from one sample in a study of shared clonotypes between healthy human individuals. Produced via immunoSEQ multiplex PCR; TCRdb's table is partial and in-frame only. The sample has roughly 530,000 clones, about 95% seen once. Input material: naive CD4+ T cells sorted from blood. The subset here: CD45RA+ positively selected. The receptors were sampled from a woman in her 30s in good health.

CDR3 residues: CASIESAGASPYEQYF. The DNA of the CDR3 is TGTGCCAGCATCGAGTCAGCGGGAGCCTCGCCCTACGAGCAGTACTTC. The V and J genes are TRBV28 and TRBJ2-5, with TRBD2 identical over 8 bases. The J call may be faulty, since TRBJ2-7 better matches the DNA end. The CDR3 has 16 amino acids. Germline V gene sequence: CDR1 MDHEN, CDR2 SYDVKM.

The count of this clone is one. V is TRBV28 and J is TRBJ1-6; tentative D call: TRBD1 (6 bases). The CDR3 runs 14 residues. Trimming cost V 5 bases and J 5 bases, with 10 bases left between them. The germline V gene encodes CDR1 MDHEN and CDR2 SYDVKM. Written as DNA, the CDR3 is TGTGCCAGCAGTCGACAGGTCCATAATTCACCCCTCCACTTT. Translated: CASSRQVHNSPLHF.

CDR3 coding DNA: TGCAGCGTTGGGGGGCAGGGAGATACGCAGTATTTT. Residues: CSVGGQGDTQYF. J is TRBJ2-3 and V is TRBV29-1; TRBD1 is a possible D gene (6 bases). V dropped 4 bases and J dropped 5 bases, with 10 bases sitting between them. The CDR3 is 12 amino acids. Germline values: CDR1 SQVTM, CDR2 ANQGSEA.

This chain joins TRBV6-6 and TRBJ2-7; 7 bases line up with TRBD2. The V gene end was trimmed by 2 bases and the J gene end by 3 bases; junction bases not matched to a gene: 4. Germline CDR1 and CDR2: MNHNY and SVGAGI (reference sequence). The CDR3 spans 14 residues. CDR3 DNA sequence: TGTGCCAGCAGTTACCGGGACTACGACTACGAGCAGTACTTC. It translates to CASSYRDYDYEQYF.

This rearrangement joins TRBV2 to TRBJ1-2; TRBD1 aligns across 10 bases. CDR1 is SNHLY, CDR2 FYNNEI, per germline. V lost 10 bases, J lost 7 bases, and 6 bases stayed unmatched. The CDR3 spans 12 residues. In DNA, the CDR3 is TGTGCCAATGGACAGGGGGTCGGTGGCTACACCTTC. The encoded protein is CANGQGVGGYTF.

V gene TRBV9 combines with J gene TRBJ2-1; TRBD2 matches 15 bases. CDR1 is SGDLS, CDR2 YYNGEE, per germline. The CDR3 contains 20 residues. V lost 3 bases, J lost 2 bases, and 12 bases stayed unmatched. CDR3 bases: TGTGCCAGCAGCGCTCGAGGGACTAGCGGGAGGACAGGGGCCTACAATGAGCAGTTCTTC. This sequence encodes CASSARGTSGRTGAYNEQFF.

This clone was seen a handful of times. The CDR3 coding sequence is TGCGCCAGCGAGAGGCAGCCCCAGCATTTT. Translated, it gives CASERQPQHF. The rearrangement links TRBV10-1 to TRBJ1-5; no clear D gene. This CDR3 is 10 amino acids long. Trimming took 8 bases from V and 7 from J, leaving 6 bases between them. CDR1 is WNHNN and CDR2 is SYGVQD in the germline V gene (reference sequence).

V and J are TRBV5-1 and TRBJ2-7; 9 nucleotides agree with TRBD1. The germline V gene has CDR1 SGHRS and CDR2 YFSETQ. The CDR3 sequence is 14 residues long. V shed 0 bases and J 5 bases; nucleotides not matched to a gene: 3. CDR3 region: CASSLEGQGNEQYF. As DNA, the CDR3 is TGCGCCAGCAGCTTGGAGGGACAGGGTAACGAGCAGTACTTC.

This chain uses TRBV4-1 with TRBJ1-2; TRBD1 matches 7 bases. CDR1 and CDR2 (germline): MGHRA, YSYEKL. Trimming cost V 4 bases and J 8 bases; bases outside gene matches: 13. The CDR3 consists of 15 residues. The CDR3 spells CASSLTTGESDGYTF. The CDR3, as DNA: TGCGCCAGCAGCCTAACCACAGGGGAGTCGGACGGCTACACCTTC.